This entry lists 18 T cell receptor beta chains sequenced from one sample in a study of blood T cell repertoires in COVID-19. Sequencing used immunoSEQ multiplex PCR; TCRdb keeps in-frame clones, though not all of them. The data show 65,000 to 70,000 clones, with 80% to 95% seen just once and roughly 3% held by the top ten. What was sequenced was peripheral blood. The receptor set was obtained from a man in his 70s with active COVID-19.

The genes are TRBV6-2 or TRBV6-3 and TRBJ1-5; 9 bases are a match to TRBD1. Germline V gene lookup returns CDR1 MNHEY and CDR2 SVGEGT. With V trimmed by 0 bases and J by 4 bases, 7 bases remained unmatched. The CDR3 sequence is 17 residues long. The CDR3 DNA reads TGTGCCAGCAGTTACTCCAGGACAGGGGTCACTAATCAGCCCCAGCATTTT. This translates into CASSYSRTGVTNQPQHF.

J is TRBJ1-1 and V is TRBV3-1 (or the pseudogene TRBV3-2); D remains unclear. The CDR3 covers 12 residues. The germline V gene has CDR1 LGHDT and CDR2 YNNKEL (reference sequence). V shed 0 bases and J shed 9 bases, with 8 bases lying between them. This CDR3 is CASSQDYSKAFF. The CDR3 region has the DNA TGTGCCAGCAGCCAAGACTACAGTAAAGCTTTCTTT.

This sequence joins TRBV5-4 and TRBJ2-5, with TRBD2 matching over 8 bases. Trimming removed 4 bases from V and 3 bases from J; junction bases left unmatched: 8. The germline V gene encodes CDR1 SGHNT and CDR2 YYREEE (reference sequence). CDR3 length equals 15 residues. The DNA for the CDR3 is TGTGCCAGCAGCCCGGACGGGAGGGGCGAAGAGACCCAGTACTTC. It is translated as CASSPDGRGEETQYF.

The V gene is TRBV5-1, the J gene TRBJ2-1; TRBD2 matches at 8 bases. This CDR3 comprises 15 residues. After removal of 6 bases from V and 8 bases from J, the junction contained 13 bases not matched to a gene. Looked up from germline, CDR1 is SGHRS and CDR2 is YFSETQ. The CDR3: CASTASGGGEDEQFF. The DNA of the CDR3 is TGCGCCAGCACCGCGAGCGGGGGAGGGGAGGATGAGCAGTTCTTC.

The CDR3 region has the DNA TGTGCCAGCAGCCAGCGACAGGGGGGATACAATGAGCAGTTCTTC. Translated: CASSQRQGGYNEQFF. The chain combines TRBV3-1 (or the pseudogene TRBV3-2) with TRBJ2-1; the match to TRBD1 covers 9 bases. The V gene's germline CDR1 is LGHDT and CDR2 YNNKEL (reference sequence). V shed 3 bases and J 4 bases; nucleotides not matched to a gene: 4. This CDR3 is 15 amino acids long.

In its sample, this clone was seen once. This chain links TRBV5-6 with TRBJ1-5, with 8 bases matching TRBD1. The CDR3 covers 13 residues. Germline CDR1 SGHDT, CDR2 YYEEEE. V lost 1 base to trimming and J lost 6 bases; unmatched junction nucleotides: 0. CDR3 amino acids: CASSLQGAQPQHF. DNA of the CDR3: TGTGCCAGCAGCTTGCAGGGGGCTCAGCCCCAGCATTTT.

The gene calls are TRBV5-1 and TRBJ1-2; a possible D gene is TRBD1 (6 bases). The CDR3 loop spans 12 amino acids. The germline gives CDR1 SGHRS, CDR2 YFSETQ. V lost 5 bases to trimming and J lost 8 bases, with 13 bases between them. The CDR3 region has the DNA TGCGCCAGCAGTGGGGACACTCGAGGCTACACCTTC. Translating it yields CASSGDTRGYTF.

The gene calls are TRBV5-4 and TRBJ1-2; possibly TRBD1 for D (5 bases). V shed 5 bases and J shed 0 bases, with 11 bases lying between them. The CDR3 is made up of 14 amino acids. From germline, CDR1 is SGHNT and CDR2 YYREEE (reference sequence). This CDR3 reads CASSRQLSNYGYTF. Written as DNA, the CDR3 is TGTGCCAGCAGTAGACAGCTCTCTAACTATGGCTACACCTTC.

The rearrangement links TRBV24-1 to TRBJ1-5, with a weak D call TRBD1 (5 bases). The CDR3 covers 17 residues. Germline V lookup: CDR1 KGHDR, CDR2 SFDVKD. The ends were cut back, 4 bases at V and 5 bases at J, with 20 bases in the middle. The chain's CDR3 is CATSDHSGTVGDQPQHF. The CDR3 DNA reads TGTGCCACCAGTGACCACTCCGGGACTGTAGGCGATCAGCCCCAGCATTTT.

The rearrangement uses TRBV6-5 and TRBJ1-1, with a possible D match to TRBD1 (6 bases). V lost 6 bases, J lost 4 bases, and 12 bases lay in between. CDR3 size: 13 residues. Germline V gives CDR1 MNHEY, CDR2 SVGAGI. CDR3 sequence (DNA): TGTGCCAGCAGGGAGGCACAGGGCACTGAAGCTTTCTTT. This codes for CASREAQGTEAFF.

The rearrangement links TRBV3-1 (or the pseudogene TRBV3-2) to TRBJ1-1; no definite D call. V lost 3 bases and J lost 1, with 6 bases in between. The CDR3 is made up of 13 amino acids. Per the germline V gene, CDR1 is LGHDT and CDR2 is YNNKEL (reference sequence). The CDR3 region is CASSHTKNTEAFF. CDR3 DNA: TGTGCCAGCAGCCACACAAAGAACACTGAAGCTTTCTTT.

The chain couples TRBV9 to TRBJ2-3; 12 positions match TRBD2. Germline assignment: CDR1 SGDLS and CDR2 YYNGEE. V lost 3 bases to trimming and J lost 3 bases; unmatched junction nucleotides: 2. The CDR3 loop spans 15 amino acids. Here the CDR3 reads CASSGTSGVTDTQYF. As DNA, the CDR3 is TGTGCCAGCAGCGGGACTAGCGGGGTAACAGATACGCAGTATTTT.

This clone was observed a few times. The J gene is TRBJ1-5, the V gene TRBV5-1; no clear D. Germline assignment: CDR1 SGHRS and CDR2 YFSETQ. This CDR3 comprises 14 residues. V was clipped by 0 bases and J by 4 bases, with 8 bases between them. The CDR3 spells CASSLGGGNQPQHF. CDR3 coding DNA: TGCGCCAGCAGCTTGGGGGGAGGGAATCAGCCCCAGCATTTT.

This chain links TRBV28 with TRBJ1-1, with a possible D match to TRBD1 (6 bases). V lost 3 bases and J lost 3, with 11 bases in between. CDR1 and CDR2 (germline): MDHEN, SYDVKM. The length of the CDR3 is 14 residues. The CDR3 here is CASSLAGVDTEAFF. CDR3 in DNA: TGTGCCAGCAGTTTGGCAGGGGTGGACACTGAAGCTTTCTTT. Full variable domain (remainder filled in from reference TRBV28 and TRBJ1-1): DVKVTQSSRYLVKRTGEKVFLECVQDMDHENMFWYRQDPGLGLRLIYFSYDVKMKEKGDIPEGYSVSREKKERFSLILESASTNQTSMYLCASSLAGVDTEAFFGQGTRLTVV.

V and J are TRBV5-1 and TRBJ2-2; 8 nucleotides agree with TRBD1. Germline V CDR1 and CDR2: SGHRS, YFSETQ. The CDR3 length is 15 residues. The trim removed 4 bases at V and 1 base at J, leaving 3 bases unmatched. The CDR3 bases are TGCGCCAGCAGCGCGGGACAGGAGAACACCGGGGAGCTGTTTTTT. Amino acid sequence: CASSAGQENTGELFF. The variable domain in full, completed from reference TRBV5-1 and TRBJ2-2, reads KAGVTQTPRYLIKTRGQQVTLSCSPISGHRSVSWYQQTPGQGLQFLFEYFSETQRNKGNFPGRFSGRQFSNSRSEMNVSTLELGDSALYLCASSAGQENTGELFFGEGSRLTVL.

V gene TRBV10-2 combines with J gene TRBJ1-2; D may be TRBD1 (6 bases). The CDR3 extends over 14 amino acids. Germline V gene lookup returns CDR1 WSHSY and CDR2 SAAADI. V was cut by 7 bases and J by 0 bases, with 12 bases left in between. The DNA for the CDR3 is TGCGCCAGCACCCCGACAGGAACTAACTATGGCTACACCTTC. As protein: CASTPTGTNYGYTF.

The chain is built from TRBV6-6 and TRBJ2-7; the match to TRBD1 covers 10 bases. The germline gives CDR1 MNHNY, CDR2 SVGAGI (reference sequence). This CDR3 has 15 amino acids. J gave up 5 bases and V 6 bases, and 10 bases lay outside the gene matches. DNA for the CDR3: TGTGCCAGCAGCCGAGCTCCGGGACAGGGGAACGAGCAGTACGTC. Translated, it gives CASSRAPGQGNEQYV.

The chain combines TRBV4-1 with TRBJ1-2; tentatively, D is TRBD1 (5 bases). The CDR3 is made up of 15 amino acids. Germline CDR1 MGHRA, CDR2 YSYEKL. Trimming took 5 bases from V and 1 from J, leaving 14 bases between them. CDR3 nucleotides: TGCGCCAGCAGCTTCAACAGGAATAATAACTATGGCTACACCTTC. This translates into CASSFNRNNNYGYTF.